Each of the 26 T cell receptor beta chains below was sequenced from the same sample in a study of response to subunit inactivated influenza vaccine. TCRdb itself ran the RT-PCR reads through MiXCR, one entry per CDR3 protein. This table holds about 800,000 distinct CDR3 sequences, around 20% found once. This material consisted of PBMCs from blood, taken 4 to 6 days after vaccination. The receptor set was obtained from a man between 45 and 60 years old who received an inactivated influenza vaccine.

V gene TRBV10-3 combines with J gene TRBJ1-3; tentatively, D is TRBD1 (5 bases). CDR1 is ENHRY and CDR2 is SYGVKD in the germline V gene. The CDR3 extends over 14 amino acids. Trimming removed 3 bases at V and 4 bases at J, with 10 bases between. The CDR3 protein is CAISEWDSGNTIYF. Here the CDR3 DNA reads TGTGCCATCAGTGAATGGGACTCGGGAAACACCATATATTTT.

The V call is TRBV30, the J call TRBJ2-1; weak D call: TRBD1 (5 bases). The V end lost 2 bases, the J end lost 2 bases, and 13 bases lay between the germline ends. Per germline, CDR1 GTSNPN and CDR2 SVGIG (reference sequence). The CDR3 runs 15 residues. The CDR3 DNA reads as TGTGCCTGGAGTACGGGCAGGGCAACCTACAATGAGCAGTTCTTC. Amino acids: CAWSTGRATYNEQFF.

In this sample, this clonotype turned up a few times. The J gene is TRBJ1-5, the V gene TRBV21-1; the table's D call of TRBD1 was not tested on the DNA. TRBV21-1 is an annotated pseudogene. The CDR3 has 16 residues. The DNA for the CDR3 is TGTGCCAGCAGCAAATGGCGGGACAGATCCAATCAGCCCCAGCATTTT. Translating gives CASSKWRDRSNQPQHF.

This clonotype showed up just a few times. V usage is TRBV6-2 or TRBV6-3 and J usage is TRBJ2-2, with 7 bases identical to TRBD2. This CDR3 region has 15 residues. Germline assignment: CDR1 MNHEY and CDR2 SVGEGT. V lost 4 bases and J lost 6; bases outside the gene matches: 8. In DNA, the CDR3 is TGTGCCAGCAGTTCGGCGGGAGTGGGACCCGGGGAGCTGTTTTTT. This translates into CASSSAGVGPGELFF.

This clonotype was counted a few times. The chain combines TRBV5-1 with TRBJ2-7; 8 nucleotides line up with TRBD2. The CDR3 runs to 14 residues. Looked up from germline, CDR1 is SGHRS and CDR2 is YFSETQ. V gave up 2 bases and J gave up 5 bases; unmatched junction bases: 6. CDR3 residues: CASSFTAGADEQYF. CDR3 DNA sequence: TGCGCCAGCAGCTTTACAGCGGGAGCAGACGAGCAGTACTTC.

This chain connects TRBV20-1 to TRBJ1-2; 7 bases agree with TRBD1. The V gene end was trimmed by 6 bases and the J gene end by 7 bases; junction bases not matched to a gene: 14. The CDR3 loop spans 14 amino acids. CDR1 and CDR2 from the germline V gene are DFQATT and SNEGSKA (reference sequence). For the CDR3, the DNA is TGCAGTGCCGCCCCAACCGGGACAGCGCCTGGCTACACCTTC. It codes for CSAAPTGTAPGYTF.

The chain is built from TRBV14 and TRBJ2-3; D unclear. The CDR3 contains 15 residues. Germline CDR1 reads SGHDN; CDR2 reads FVKESK. V was cut by 0 bases and J by 2 bases, with 9 bases left in between. This CDR3 reads CASSQDWAYTDTQYF. Here the CDR3 DNA reads TGTGCCAGCAGCCAAGATTGGGCCTACACAGATACGCAGTATTTT.

This clonotype was seen ten or more times. The chain carries TRBV20-1 and TRBJ2-7, with D possibly TRBD2 on 6 matching bases. Germline CDR1 DFQATT, CDR2 SNEGSKA (reference sequence). The CDR3 totals 15 residues. Trimming shortened V by 0 bases and J by 1 base, and 13 bases separated the two germline ends. DNA of the CDR3: TGCAGTGCTAGAGATCGAGGGAGGAATTCCTACGAGCAGTACTTC. Encoded protein: CSARDRGRNSYEQYF.

The V and J genes are TRBV28 and TRBJ2-7; D ambiguous. V lost 4 bases, J lost 3 bases, and 22 bases lay in between. Germline assignment: CDR1 MDHEN and CDR2 SYDVKM. CDR3 length: 17 residues. Here the CDR3 DNA reads TGTGCCAGCAGTTCTCCGGGCCTAACGGCATTTGGCTACGAGCAGTACTTC. Translated, it gives CASSSPGLTAFGYEQYF. Drawing the rest from reference TRBV28 and TRBJ2-7, the complete variable domain is DVKVTQSSRYLVKRTGEKVFLECVQDMDHENMFWYRQDPGLGLRLIYFSYDVKMKEKGDIPEGYSVSREKKERFSLILESASTNQTSMYLCASSSPGLTAFGYEQYFGPGTRLTVT.

V is TRBV7-2 and J is TRBJ2-7, with D possibly matching TRBD1 (7 bases). The germline V gene encodes CDR1 SGHTA and CDR2 FQGNSA. Trimming stripped 1 base from V and 4 bases from J, with 11 bases between. CDR3 size: 14 residues. This CDR3 is CASSLEQGRYEQYF. CDR3 bases: TGTGCCAGCAGCTTAGAACAGGGGAGGTACGAGCAGTACTTC.

This rearrangement joins TRBV11-2 to TRBJ2-7; TRBD2 matches at 7 bases. This CDR3 region has 17 residues. In germline, CDR1 is SGHAT, CDR2 FQNNGV. V lost 1 base to trimming and J lost 7 bases; unmatched junction nucleotides: 16. The CDR3 DNA is TGTGCCAGCAGCTTAGTTTGGGACTTCAAGGGAGGGGTGGAGCAGTACTTC. Translation: CASSLVWDFKGGVEQYF. Supplemented by reference TRBV11-2 and TRBJ2-7, the full variable domain reads EAGVAQSPRYKIIEKRQSVAFWCNPISGHATLYWYQQILGQGPKLLIQFQNNGVVDDSQLPKDRFSAERLKGVDSTLKIQPAKLEDSAVYLCASSLVWDFKGGVEQYFGPGTRLTVT.

This clonotype was observed at least ten times. This chain joins TRBV10-3 and TRBJ2-7, with D possibly TRBD1 on 6 matching bases. Trimming stripped 10 bases from V and 5 bases from J, with 21 bases between. The V gene's germline CDR1 is ENHRY and CDR2 SYGVKD. CDR3 length equals 14 residues. CDR3 sequence reads: CATTDWGQFDEQYF. CDR3 in DNA: TGTGCCACAACGGATTGGGGGCAATTCGACGAGCAGTACTTC.

This clonotype showed up many times. The rearrangement joins TRBV30 to TRBJ2-5; the D gene is possibly TRBD2 (7 bases). The CDR3 spans 14 residues. In germline, CDR1 is GTSNPN, CDR2 SVGIG (reference sequence). V was trimmed by 2 bases and J by 5 bases, leaving 15 bases between them. The CDR3 sequence: CAWSIPRGGETQYF. CDR3 nucleotides: TGTGCCTGGAGTATCCCCAGGGGAGGGGAGACCCAGTACTTC.

The chain employs TRBV7-2 and TRBJ2-1, with TRBD2 identical over 8 bases. Germline CDR1 is SGHTA and CDR2 is FQGNSA. The J segment lost 8 bases and the V segment lost 6 bases, leaving 18 bases of the junction unmatched. The CDR3 has 17 residues. In DNA form, the CDR3 reads TGTGCCAGCAGTAGCACTGGGAGCGGGAGATTCGGGGATGAGCAGTTCTTC. It is translated as CASSSTGSGRFGDEQFF.

This clonotype has just a few counts. CDR3 protein: CSASDHLGNQETQYF. The CDR3 DNA is TGCAGTGCTAGTGATCACCTCGGGAACCAAGAGACCCAGTACTTC. The chain links TRBV20-1 to TRBJ2-5; perhaps TRBD2 as D (5 bases). Trimming stripped 3 bases from V and 0 bases from J, with 14 bases between. Germline V gene sequence: CDR1 DFQATT, CDR2 SNEGSKA (reference sequence). This CDR3 contains 15 residues.

This clonotype was found a few times. The gene calls are TRBV20-1 and TRBJ1-5, with D possibly matching TRBD1 (5 bases). Germline V gene sequence: CDR1 DFQATT, CDR2 SNEGSKA (reference sequence). CDR3 length: 13 amino acids. V lost 7 bases and J 5 bases, leaving 15 bases between the germline ends. CDR3 in DNA: TGCAGTGTCGGACAAGGTAACCATCAGCCCCAGCATTTT. Translated, it gives CSVGQGNHQPQHF.

The rearrangement links TRBV5-1 to TRBJ2-3; a weak D match, TRBD2 (5 bases). Germline V gene data show CDR1 as SGHRS and CDR2 as YFSETQ. This CDR3 is built from 11 residues. Trimming took off 7 bases at V and 6 bases at J, with 9 bases between the two ends. For the CDR3, the DNA is TGCGCCAGCGGCGGCGGGGATACGCAGTATTTT. It translates to CASGGGDTQYF.

The chain combines TRBV5-5 with TRBJ2-1; D call uncertain. The ends were cut back, 7 bases at V and 9 bases at J, with 17 bases in the middle. Germline loops: CDR1 SGHKS, CDR2 YYEKEE (reference sequence). This CDR3 is 13 amino acids long. CDR3 residues: CASVPGRQGEQFF. CDR3 in DNA: TGTGCCAGCGTTCCAGGACGCCAAGGTGAGCAGTTCTTC.

The genes are TRBV12-3 or TRBV12-4 and TRBJ1-1; TRBD1 aligns across 7 bases. J gave up 5 bases and V 6 bases, and 9 bases lay outside the gene matches. This CDR3 has 14 amino acids. CDR3 region: CASRRSGGGTEAFF. In DNA form, the CDR3 reads TGTGCCAGCAGGCGATCAGGGGGAGGGACTGAAGCTTTCTTT.

The V call is TRBV29-1, the J call TRBJ2-5; 10 nucleotides agree with TRBD2. Trimming cost V 6 bases and J 1 base; bases outside gene matches: 8. CDR1 is SQVTM and CDR2 is ANQGSEA in the germline V gene. The CDR3 runs 15 residues. The CDR3 loop is CSVDPGTSAQETQYF. The CDR3 bases are TGCAGCGTAGACCCTGGGACTAGCGCCCAAGAGACCCAGTACTTC.

This clonotype appeared a few times. The chain couples TRBV7-2 to TRBJ2-3; TRBD2 matches 11 bases. Unmatched junction bases numbered 9, after V lost 2 bases and J lost 5 bases. Looked up from germline, CDR1 is SGHTA and CDR2 is FQGNSA. The CDR3 is made up of 17 amino acids. The CDR3: CASSLSRASGRLDTQYF. The CDR3 coding sequence is TGTGCCAGCAGCTTATCGAGAGCTAGCGGGAGGTTAGATACGCAGTATTTT.

This chain joins TRBV24-1 and TRBJ2-2, with TRBD2 matching over 8 bases. Germline values: CDR1 KGHDR, CDR2 SFDVKD. Trimming took 8 bases from V and 6 from J; bases not matched to a gene: 7. There are 14 residues in the CDR3. The CDR3: CATKSGRESGELFF. The CDR3, as DNA: TGTGCCACCAAGAGCGGGAGAGAATCCGGGGAGCTGTTTTTT.

Comments on this clonotype: Its ends do not fully match the called genes, so a read error is possible. The V call is TRBV28, the J call TRBJ1-5; D is unclear. The CDR3 has 15 amino acids. Germline-derived CDR1 and CDR2 are MDHEN and SYDVKM. The CDR3 region has the DNA TGTGCCAGCAGTAGTTTATCTGAAATGGAGACATATCGAAGTTTT. Its protein is CASSSLSEMETYRSF.

The genes are TRBV5-1 and TRBJ1-6; no definite D call. The V end lost 0 bases, the J end lost 4 bases, and 8 bases lay between the germline ends. Germline V CDR1 and CDR2: SGHRS, YFSETQ. The CDR3 runs 15 residues. The DNA for the CDR3 is TGCGCCAGCAGCTTGGATTCGGTTTATAATTCACCCCTCCACTTT. It yields the protein CASSLDSVYNSPLHF.

This clonotype was seen a few times. This chain joins TRBV20-1 and TRBJ2-7; 10 positions match TRBD1. V trimming: 3 bases; J trimming: 2 bases; junction bases outside the gene matches: 4. CDR3 length: 14 residues. Germline CDR1 and CDR2: DFQATT and SNEGSKA (reference sequence). CDR3 amino acids: CSARDRGDPYEQYF. CDR3 DNA sequence: TGCAGTGCTAGGGACAGGGGGGACCCCTACGAGCAGTACTTC.

This chain links TRBV9 with TRBJ1-2; no definite D call. V lost 0 bases, J lost 0 bases, and 9 bases lay in between. Germline V lookup: CDR1 SGDLS, CDR2 YYNGEE. This CDR3 region has 15 residues. The CDR3: CASSVGTTTNYGYTF. CDR3 coding DNA: TGTGCCAGCAGCGTAGGGACGACCACTAACTATGGCTACACCTTC.